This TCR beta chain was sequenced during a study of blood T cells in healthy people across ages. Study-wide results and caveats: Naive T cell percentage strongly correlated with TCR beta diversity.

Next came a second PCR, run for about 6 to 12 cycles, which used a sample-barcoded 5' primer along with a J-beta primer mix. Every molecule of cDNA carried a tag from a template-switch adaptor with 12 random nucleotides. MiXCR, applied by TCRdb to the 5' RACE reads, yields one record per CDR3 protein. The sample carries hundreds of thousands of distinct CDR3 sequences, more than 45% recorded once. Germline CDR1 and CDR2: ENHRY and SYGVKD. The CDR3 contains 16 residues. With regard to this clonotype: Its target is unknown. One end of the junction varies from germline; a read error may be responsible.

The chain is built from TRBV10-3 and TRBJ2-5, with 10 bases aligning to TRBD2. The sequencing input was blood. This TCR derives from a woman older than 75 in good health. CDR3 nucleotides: TGTGTCATCAGTGAGTCTCCTAGCGGGGGACAAGAGACCCAGTACTTC. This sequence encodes CVISESPSGGQETQYF.